The sequence of this T cell receptor beta chain was determined in a study of blood T cell repertoires in COVID-19. As for the study in general: The United States, Italy and Spain supplied acute and convalescent COVID-19 samples. Sources were T cells, B-cell-depleted T cells, or PBMCs; the material itself was cDNA or gDNA.

As processed by the authors: Amplifying reference gene primers gave estimates of nucleated cell counts. Some clones are missing from TCRdb's copy, which holds only in-frame ones; the method was immunoSEQ multiplex PCR. That table furnishes V, J and clone size, whereas the DNA furnished D and trimming. The data show 330,000 or so clones, roughly 90% seen once. V shed 0 bases and J shed 3 bases, with 11 bases lying between them. Germline values: CDR1 SGHRS, CDR2 YFSETQ. The CDR3 is 15 residues long. Enrolment of Seattle patients took place during active infection, and they were followed longitudinally. Sequenced material: peripheral blood. The sequence was collected from a woman aged 60-70 years with COVID-19, enrolled during active disease. This chain connects TRBV5-1 to TRBJ2-3; D is unclear. The CDR3 spells CASSLDGVRTDTQYF. CDR3 DNA sequence: TGCGCCAGCAGCTTGGATGGTGTCCGGACAGATACGCAGTATTTT.